These 30 T cell receptor beta chains originate from one sample sequenced in a study of blood T cell repertoires in COVID-19. The repertoire was sequenced with immunoSEQ multiplex PCR; TCRdb's copy has only in-frame clones and lacks some. The data hold roughly 80,000 clones, with around 81% observed a single time. The sample was peripheral blood. These receptors were taken from a human donor in a cohort sampled during active COVID-19.

The chain uses TRBV6-6 and TRBJ1-2, with 8 bases fitting TRBD1. The CDR3 loop spans 13 amino acids. Germline lookup yields CDR1 MNHNY and CDR2 SVGAGI (reference sequence). With 6 bases clipped from V and 6 bases from J, the junction kept 6 bases outside the gene matches. The CDR3 bases are TGTGCCAGCAGCAGACAGGGGTCGGATGGCTACACCTTC. This sequence encodes CASSRQGSDGYTF.

This chain joins TRBV10-3 and TRBJ2-1; 8 positions agree with TRBD2. The length of the CDR3 is 16 residues. Germline V gene lookup returns CDR1 ENHRY and CDR2 SYGVKD. V shed 6 bases and J 4 bases; nucleotides not matched to a gene: 11. The CDR3 reads CAIRAVLAVGYNEQFF. The CDR3 bases are TGTGCCATCAGAGCAGTACTAGCGGTTGGGTACAATGAGCAGTTCTTC.

The V call is TRBV7-3, the J call TRBJ2-1; a weak D match, TRBD2 (6 bases). The germline V gene encodes CDR1 SGHTA and CDR2 FQGTGA. V was shortened by 1 base and J by 2 bases, with 9 bases between the two germline ends. The CDR3 runs to 15 residues. CDR3 coding DNA: TGTGCCAGCAGCTTAATGAGCGGGCCCTACAATGAGCAGTTCTTC. Translation gives CASSLMSGPYNEQFF.

This clone has a handful of counts. The DNA of the CDR3 is TGCGCCAGCAGCTTAGGGGCAAACTATGGCTACACCTTC. Protein product: CASSLGANYGYTF. V is TRBV5-1 and J is TRBJ1-2, with TRBD1 as a possible D gene (5 bases). V lost 2 bases and J lost 2, with 7 bases in between. Germline CDR1 is SGHRS and CDR2 is YFSETQ. The CDR3 runs to 13 residues. The whole variable domain, remainder taken from reference TRBV5-1 and TRBJ1-2, is KAGVTQTPRYLIKTRGQQVTLSCSPISGHRSVSWYQQTPGQGLQFLFEYFSETQRNKGNFPGRFSGRQFSNSRSEMNVSTLELGDSALYLCASSLGANYGYTFGSGTRLTVV.

V and J are TRBV3-1 (or the pseudogene TRBV3-2) and TRBJ1-6; D is ambiguous. Trimming removed 0 bases from V and 9 bases from J, with 12 bases in between. The CDR3 consists of 15 residues. Germline V gene sequence: CDR1 LGHDT, CDR2 YNNKEL (reference sequence). The CDR3 coding sequence is TGTGCCAGCAGCCAAGATGAGGTTCGAGGTTCACCCCTCCACTTT. It translates to CASSQDEVRGSPLHF.

J is TRBJ2-6 and V is TRBV3-1 (or the pseudogene TRBV3-2); 7 bases fit TRBD2. The germline V gene encodes CDR1 LGHDT and CDR2 YNNKEL (reference sequence). The ends lost 3 bases at V and 2 bases at J; junction bases unmatched: 4. This CDR3 has 16 amino acids. The DNA for the CDR3 is TGTGCCAGCAGCCAGACGGGGGGACCTGGGGCCAACGTCCTGACTTTC. It yields the protein CASSQTGGPGANVLTF.

The genes are TRBV7-2 and TRBJ2-2; D might be TRBD2 (6 bases). Trimming cost V 5 bases and J 6 bases, with 16 bases left between them. The CDR3 consists of 15 residues. CDR1 SGHTA and CDR2 FQGNSA come from the germline V gene. CDR3 sequence reads: CASSGGTPGAGELFF. The CDR3, as DNA: TGTGCCAGCAGCGGCGGGACTCCGGGAGCCGGGGAGCTGTTTTTT. Full variable domain (rest looked up from reference TRBV7-2 and TRBJ2-2): GAGVSQSPSNKVTEKGKDVELRCDPISGHTALYWYRQSLGQGLEFLIYFQGNSAPDKSGLPSDRFSAERTGGSVSTLTIQRTQQEDSAVYLCASSGGTPGAGELFFGEGSRLTVL.

The J gene is TRBJ1-2, the V gene TRBV5-1, with D unclear. This CDR3 is built from 13 residues. Trimming left V 4 bases short and J 6 bases short, with 13 bases between. Germline CDR1 SGHRS, CDR2 YFSETQ. The DNA of the CDR3 is TGCGCCAGCAGCCCCACGGGTTTCGATGGCTACACCTTC. Translating gives CASSPTGFDGYTF.

The chain couples TRBV9 to TRBJ2-2, with 15 nucleotides matching TRBD2. CDR3 length: 17 amino acids. Germline V gene lookup returns CDR1 SGDLS and CDR2 YYNGEE. The V gene end was trimmed by 0 bases and the J gene end by 6 bases; junction bases not matched to a gene: 3. Here the CDR3 reads CASSVGGTSGRPGELFF. The CDR3 nucleotides read TGTGCCAGCAGCGTAGGAGGGACTAGCGGGAGGCCCGGGGAGCTGTTTTTT.

Only one count was recorded for this clone. The rearrangement joins TRBV5-1 to TRBJ2-7, with 10 bases identical to TRBD2. The CDR3 loop spans 15 amino acids. V trimming: 4 bases; J trimming: 6 bases; junction bases outside the gene matches: 10. The germline CDR1 and CDR2 sequences are SGHRS and YFSETQ. CDR3 loop: CASSGASGGPSEQYF. The CDR3 bases are TGCGCCAGCAGCGGAGCTAGCGGGGGCCCCTCCGAGCAGTACTTC.

The CDR3 protein is CASSGGTGGEETQYF. The DNA of the CDR3 is TGCGCCAGCAGCGGCGGGACAGGGGGCGAGGAGACCCAGTACTTC. The chain couples TRBV5-1 to TRBJ2-5, with 12 bases aligning to TRBD1. CDR1 and CDR2 (germline): SGHRS, YFSETQ. V lost 4 bases to trimming and J lost 5 bases; unmatched junction nucleotides: 6. CDR3 length: 15 amino acids.

This clone was seen a single time. A much larger clone differs by one base, so this may be a read error. The chain joins TRBV5-4 to TRBJ2-7, with 10 bases that match TRBD1. With 0 bases clipped from V and 5 bases from J, the junction kept 2 bases outside the gene matches. CDR3 length: 14 amino acids. Germline V gives CDR1 SGHNT, CDR2 YYREEE (reference sequence). The CDR3 region is CASSLGQGADEQYF. CDR3 DNA sequence: TGTGCCAGCAGCTTGGGACAGGGGGCCGACGAGCAGTACTTC.

The chain employs TRBV29-1 and TRBJ1-1; unclear D gene. The CDR3 has 10 amino acids. The V gene's germline CDR1 is SQVTM and CDR2 ANQGSEA. The V end lost 5 bases, the J end lost 1 base, and 2 bases lay between the germline ends. CDR3 sequence: CSVQNTEAFF. CDR3 sequence (DNA): TGCAGCGTTCAGAACACTGAAGCTTTCTTT.

CDR3 amino acids: CASRFPRDSPNTEAFF. The CDR3 coding sequence is TGTGCCAGCAGATTCCCGCGGGACAGCCCGAACACTGAAGCTTTCTTT. This chain links TRBV6-4 with TRBJ1-1; 7 bases are shared with TRBD1. V shed 6 bases and J 1 base; nucleotides not matched to a gene: 11. Germline V gene lookup returns CDR1 MRHNA and CDR2 SNTAGT. The CDR3 runs 16 residues.

This sequence joins TRBV7-6 and TRBJ2-3, with 13 bases fitting TRBD2. With 5 bases clipped from V and 2 bases from J, the junction kept 10 bases outside the gene matches. CDR3 length: 18 residues. In germline, CDR1 is SGHVS, CDR2 FNYEAQ. In DNA, the CDR3 is TGTGCCAGCAGCATCGGACTAGCGGGGGCCCTTGTCACAGATACGCAGTATTTT. Residues: CASSIGLAGALVTDTQYF. Full variable domain (missing parts from reference TRBV7-6 and TRBJ2-3): GAGVSQSPRYKVTKRGQDVALRCDPISGHVSLYWYRQALGQGPEFLTYFNYEAQQDKSGLPNDRFSAERPEGSISTLTIQRTEQRDSAMYRCASSIGLAGALVTDTQYFGPGTRLTVL.

The chain combines TRBV11-2 with TRBJ2-1, with 9 bases fitting TRBD1. Per the germline V gene, CDR1 is SGHAT and CDR2 is FQNNGV. V was pared by 5 bases and J by 6 bases, with 5 bases of the junction left unmatched. The CDR3 consists of 14 residues. The CDR3 loop reads CASSRTTGGNEQFF. The DNA for the CDR3 is TGTGCCAGCAGCCGCACGACAGGGGGCAATGAGCAGTTCTTC.

This clone was detected only a few times. The genes are TRBV6-5 and TRBJ1-2; D gene uncertain. This CDR3 has 13 amino acids. With 3 bases removed from V and 2 bases from J, the gap between germline ends came to 7 bases. CDR1 and CDR2 (germline): MNHEY, SVGAGI. The CDR3 protein is CASSYQVNYGYTF. As DNA, the CDR3 is TGTGCCAGCAGTTATCAGGTCAACTATGGCTACACCTTC.

J is TRBJ2-7 and V is TRBV11-2, with D possibly TRBD1 on 5 matching bases. Germline values: CDR1 SGHAT, CDR2 FQNNGV. V lost 4 bases to trimming and J lost 9 bases, with 13 bases between them. This CDR3 is 12 amino acids long. This chain's CDR3 is CASSSQVQRQYF. DNA for the CDR3: TGTGCCAGCAGCTCACAGGTCCAAAGGCAGTACTTC.

This rearrangement joins TRBV9 to TRBJ2-3, with 15 bases fitting TRBD2. The CDR3 contains 19 residues. The J segment lost 5 bases and the V segment lost 0 bases, leaving 10 bases of the junction unmatched. Germline assignment: CDR1 SGDLS and CDR2 YYNGEE. In nucleotides, the CDR3 is TGTGCCAGCAGCGTAGTCGGGACTAGCGGGGGGCCATTCGGAGATACGCAGTATTTT. This codes for CASSVVGTSGGPFGDTQYF. The full variable domain, in which reference TRBV9 and TRBJ2-3 provide the parts outside the CDR3, is DSGVTQTPKHLITATGQRVTLRCSPRSGDLSVYWYQQSLDQGLQFLIQYYNGEERAKGNILERFSAQQFPDLHSELNLSSLELGDSALYFCASSVVGTSGGPFGDTQYFGPGTRLTVL.

The J gene is TRBJ1-6, the V gene TRBV30; TRBD1 aligns across 8 bases. V shed 3 bases, J shed 0 bases, and the junction held 7 bases outside the gene matches. CDR1 is GTSNPN, CDR2 SVGIG, per germline (reference sequence). The CDR3 runs to 17 residues. CDR3 sequence (DNA): TGTGCCTGGAGGGGGACAGGCCCTTTCTCCTATAATTCACCCCTCCACTTT. Protein product: CAWRGTGPFSYNSPLHF.

The chain has TRBV27 and TRBJ1-2; 10 nucleotides match TRBD1. The CDR3 is 14 residues long. The germline V gene has CDR1 MNHEY and CDR2 SMNVEV (reference sequence). V was clipped by 6 bases and J by 2 bases; unmatched bases: 3. CDR3 sequence (DNA): TGTGCCAGCAGCCGGGGACAGGGGAACTATGGCTACACCTTC. The encoded protein is CASSRGQGNYGYTF.

V gene TRBV28 combines with J gene TRBJ2-3; D remains unclear. CDR1 and CDR2 (germline): MDHEN, SYDVKM. V lost 5 bases, J lost 4 bases, and 10 bases lay in between. The CDR3 covers 13 residues. The CDR3 here is CASSPIVADTQYF. DNA for the CDR3: TGTGCCAGCAGTCCTATCGTAGCAGATACGCAGTATTTT.

CDR3 in amino acids: CASSLDRASYEQYF. In nucleotides, the CDR3 is TGTGCCAGCAGCTTGGACAGGGCTTCCTACGAGCAGTACTTC. The rearrangement joins TRBV5-5 to TRBJ2-7; perhaps TRBD1 as D (6 bases). Looked up from germline, CDR1 is SGHKS and CDR2 is YYEKEE (reference sequence). The CDR3 totals 14 residues. V lost 0 bases and J lost 1, with 8 bases in between.

The chain employs TRBV9 and TRBJ1-2; no definite D call. Germline CDR1 is SGDLS and CDR2 is YYNGEE. Trimming stripped 1 base from V and 5 bases from J, with 9 bases between. This CDR3 contains 13 residues. The CDR3 DNA sequence: TGTGCCAGCAGCGTACAGCGTGGATATGGCTACACCTTC. It codes for CASSVQRGYGYTF.

The chain combines TRBV12-3 or TRBV12-4 with TRBJ1-1, with D hard to call. V lost 2 bases and J 2 bases, leaving 6 bases between the germline ends. The CDR3 loop spans 13 amino acids. CDR3 nucleotides: TGTGCCAGCAGTTTATGGCCAAACACTGAAGCTTTCTTT. Encoded protein: CASSLWPNTEAFF.

This clone showed up just a few times. V usage is TRBV7-9 and J usage is TRBJ1-2, with TRBD1 matching over 8 bases. V lost 5 bases, J lost 4 bases, and 6 bases stayed unmatched. Germline CDR1 SEHNR, CDR2 FQNEAQ (reference sequence). This CDR3 has 14 amino acids. CDR3 nucleotides: TGTGCCAGCAGCCCCGGACAGGGATTCTATGGCTACACCTTC. It translates to CASSPGQGFYGYTF. Drawing the rest from reference TRBV7-9 and TRBJ1-2, the complete variable domain is DTGVSQNPRHKITKRGQNVTFRCDPISEHNRLYWYRQTLGQGPEFLTYFQNEAQLEKSRLLSDRFSAERPKGSFSTLEIQRTEQGDSAMYLCASSPGQGFYGYTFGSGTRLTVV.

The chain joins TRBV10-3 to TRBJ2-5; D gene unclear. The CDR3 has 9 residues. Trimming removed 10 bases at V and 5 bases at J, with 5 bases between. Per germline, CDR1 ENHRY and CDR2 SYGVKD. CDR3 sequence reads: CATVETQYF. The CDR3 nucleotides are TGTGCCACCGTTGAGACCCAGTACTTC.

The sample holds a few counts of this clone. The rearrangement uses TRBV2 and TRBJ2-1, with D uncertain. Germline CDR1 reads SNHLY; CDR2 reads FYNNEI. Trimming removed 2 bases from V and 1 base from J, with 6 bases in between. The CDR3 extends over 14 amino acids. In DNA form, the CDR3 reads TGTGCCAGCAGTGAAACAGCATCCTACAATGAGCAGTTCTTC. Encoded protein: CASSETASYNEQFF.

This clone has more than one count but fewer than ten. The chain recombines TRBV11-3 with TRBJ2-3; the D is unclear. Deletions cut 1 base from V and 0 bases from J, with 8 bases between. The CDR3 has 15 residues. Germline V gives CDR1 SGHNT, CDR2 YENEEA. Here the CDR3 DNA reads TGTGCCAGCAGCTTAGTGGGCCGAAGCACAGATACGCAGTATTTT. It specifies CASSLVGRSTDTQYF.

The rearrangement links TRBV27 to TRBJ2-3; TRBD2 aligns across 10 bases. This CDR3 region has 16 residues. Trimming cost V 8 bases and J 2 bases; bases outside gene matches: 10. Germline loops: CDR1 MNHEY, CDR2 SMNVEV (reference sequence). The CDR3 nucleotides are TGTGCCAGCGCCTCAGAGCGGGGGGGTTTCACAGATACGCAGTATTTT. Encoded protein: CASASERGGFTDTQYF.